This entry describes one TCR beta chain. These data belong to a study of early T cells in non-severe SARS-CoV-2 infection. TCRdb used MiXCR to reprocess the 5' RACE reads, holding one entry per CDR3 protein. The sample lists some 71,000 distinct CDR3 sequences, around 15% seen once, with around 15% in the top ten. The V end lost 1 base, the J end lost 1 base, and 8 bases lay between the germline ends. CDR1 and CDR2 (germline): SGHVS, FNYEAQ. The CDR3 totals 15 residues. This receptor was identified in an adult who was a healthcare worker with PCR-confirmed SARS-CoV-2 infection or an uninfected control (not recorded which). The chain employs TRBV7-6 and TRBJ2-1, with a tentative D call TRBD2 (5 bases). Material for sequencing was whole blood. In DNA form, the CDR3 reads TGTGCCAGCAGCTTAGATAGCGTATCCTACAATGAGCAGTTCTTC. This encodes CASSLDSVSYNEQFF.